This TCR beta chain appears in the sequencing data of a study of T cells after yellow fever vaccination. Findings and limits, study-wide: Boosting was followed by the reappearance of most primary-vaccination clones (roughly 95% CD4, 88% CD8).

The V end lost 1 base, the J end lost 5 bases, and 8 bases lay between the germline ends. CDR1 and CDR2 (germline): SGHTA, FQGNSA. The CDR3 covers 13 residues. This clonotype has a handful of counts. The antigen is not known. TCRdb fed the 5' RACE reads into MiXCR, producing one record per CDR3 protein. The sample consists of roughly 170,000 distinct CDR3 sequences, approximately 6.2% of them appearing once. The receptor's source is a man in his late teens or twenties who received the YFV17D yellow fever vaccine. The V call is TRBV7-2, the J call TRBJ1-2; no firm D call. The sequencing used CD4+ T cells sorted from PBMCs, collected on the day of the first yellow fever vaccination. CDR3 DNA: TGTGCCAGCAGCTTAGATGGAGGATATGGCTACACCTTC. Protein: CASSLDGGYGYTF.